This passage covers 24 T cell receptor beta chains from one sample sequenced in a study of CD8 T cells in ankylosing spondylitis. TCRdb independently ran MiXCR on the 5' RACE reads; one entry per CDR3 protein. The sample holds some 250,000 distinct CDR3 sequences, around 7.8% seen once. The sequenced sample was blood, either unsorted or a sorted T cell fraction (not recorded which). Receptors originate from a male donor with ankylosing spondylitis or in good health (not recorded which).

This clonotype has at least ten counts. This chain links TRBV7-2 with TRBJ2-3; 7 bases are shared with TRBD1. The CDR3 runs to 17 residues. Germline V gene data show CDR1 as SGHTA and CDR2 as FQGNSA. Germline trimming cut 1 base from V and 2 bases from J; bases unmatched to any gene: 9. For the CDR3, the DNA is TGTGCCAGCAGCTTAGTCGGGACAGCCGGTACCACAGATACGCAGTATTTT. It codes for CASSLVGTAGTTDTQYF.

With regard to this clonotype: A single base separates this from a much larger clone, so it may be a read error. The rearrangement joins TRBV20-1 to TRBJ2-3; D unresolved. This CDR3 has 15 residues. Looked up from germline, CDR1 is DFQATT and CDR2 is SNEGSKA (reference sequence). Trimming pared 3 bases from V and 11 bases from J, leaving 24 bases between. CDR3 sequence reads: CSASPSGSESREQYF. CDR3 nucleotide sequence: TGCAGTGCTAGCCCCTCCGGCTCCGAGTCGAGAGAGCAGTATTTT.

This clonotype occurred a few times. The chain joins TRBV12-3 or TRBV12-4 to TRBJ2-5, with D perhaps matching TRBD1 (7 bases). V lost 5 bases and J lost 9, with 25 bases in between. The CDR3 runs to 16 residues. CDR3 protein: CASSPGRFGQAAAQYF. The CDR3 DNA is TGTGCCAGCAGTCCTGGGAGGTTTGGACAGGCAGCGGCCCAGTACTTC.

In its sample, this clonotype was seen a few times. The gene calls are TRBV2 and TRBJ2-2; D is uncertain. Looked up from germline, CDR1 is SNHLY and CDR2 is FYNNEI. V gave up 4 bases and J gave up 1 base, with 10 bases separating them. This CDR3 is 15 amino acids long. This chain's CDR3 is CASSGATWNTGELFF. The CDR3 DNA reads as TGTGCCAGCAGTGGTGCGACCTGGAACACCGGGGAGCTGTTTTTT.

The chain joins TRBV4-3 to TRBJ2-1, with a possible D match to TRBD2 (5 bases). The CDR3 contains 13 residues. Trimming removed 0 bases from V and 15 bases from J, with 15 bases in between. Per the germline V gene, CDR1 is LGHNA and CDR2 is YSLEER. The CDR3 coding sequence is TGCGCCAGCAGCCAAGACTGGACTCGAGGTCGGTTCTTC. It codes for CASSQDWTRGRFF.

This clonotype was observed at least ten times. J is TRBJ1-1 and V is TRBV19; weak D call: TRBD1 (5 bases). The V gene's germline CDR1 is LNHDA and CDR2 SQIVND (reference sequence). Trimming removed 8 bases from V and 1 base from J, with 14 bases in between. CDR3 length equals 14 residues. CDR3 DNA sequence: TGTGCCAGTGGGGACCCCCCGGGGAACACTGAAGCTTTCTTT. Translating gives CASGDPPGNTEAFF.

Many counts were recorded for this clonotype. The V gene is TRBV4-1, the J gene TRBJ2-1; D possibly uses TRBD1 or TRBD2 (5 bases each). The CDR3 sequence is 16 residues long. V lost 0 bases, J lost 1 base, and 10 bases lay in between. Germline lookup yields CDR1 MGHRA and CDR2 YSYEKL. The CDR3 sequence is CASSQEGDGSYNEQFF. DNA for the CDR3: TGCGCCAGCAGCCAAGAAGGGGACGGGTCCTACAATGAGCAGTTCTTC.

This clonotype occurred many times. The V call is TRBV24-1, the J call TRBJ2-7, with a possible D match to TRBD2 (6 bases). The CDR3 spans 15 residues. V lost 2 bases and J 3 bases, leaving 13 bases between the germline ends. Looked up from germline, CDR1 is KGHDR and CDR2 is SFDVKD. The CDR3 DNA reads TGTGCCACCAGTGATTCGCGGGACCGAGACTACGAGCAGTACTTC. The encoded protein is CATSDSRDRDYEQYF.

The table lists this clonotype with many counts. The rearrangement joins TRBV12-3 or TRBV12-4 to TRBJ1-2; D remains ambiguous. The length of the CDR3 is 13 residues. Trimming took 7 bases from V and 7 from J, leaving 16 bases between them. The CDR3 DNA sequence: TGTGCCAGCAAGAGAGCGGTCGGGCTTGGCTACACCTTC. It codes for CASKRAVGLGYTF.

The chain combines TRBV12-3 or TRBV12-4 with TRBJ2-2; D is unresolved. The CDR3 is 15 residues long. Trimming took 6 bases from V and 6 from J, leaving 17 bases between them. The CDR3 region has the DNA TGTGCCAGCAGCCTCATGAACCCCCGTGCCGGGGAGCTGTTTTTT. Translated: CASSLMNPRAGELFF.

This clonotype was recorded many times. The rearrangement uses TRBV7-2 and TRBJ2-1, with 12 nucleotides matching TRBD2. V dropped 7 bases and J dropped 4; count of bases not matched to a gene: 8. The CDR3 spans 16 residues. Germline values: CDR1 SGHTA, CDR2 FQGNSA. Here the CDR3 DNA reads TGTGCCAGCAACCAGGCTAGCGGGAGGGTGTACAATGAGCAGTTCTTC. Its translation is CASNQASGRVYNEQFF. Looking up the rest from reference TRBV7-2 and TRBJ2-1 gives the full variable domain: GAGVSQSPSNKVTEKGKDVELRCDPISGHTALYWYRQSLGQGLEFLIYFQGNSAPDKSGLPSDRFSAERTGGSVSTLTIQRTQQEDSAVYLCASNQASGRVYNEQFFGPGTRLTVL.

This clonotype has a handful of counts. This rearrangement joins TRBV12-3 or TRBV12-4 to TRBJ2-2; D unclear. The CDR3 runs 13 residues. Trimming removed 2 bases at V and 4 bases at J, with 5 bases between. For the CDR3, the DNA is TGTGCCAGCAGTTTACCGCCCACCGGGGAGCTGTTTTTT. The encoded protein is CASSLPPTGELFF.

This clonotype was seen ten or more times. This chain joins TRBV29-1 and TRBJ2-1; TRBD2 matches 7 bases. This CDR3 has 15 residues. Looked up from germline, CDR1 is SQVTM and CDR2 is ANQGSEA. V was pared by 4 bases and J by 3 bases, with 9 bases of the junction left unmatched. The CDR3 DNA sequence: TGCAGCGTTGTTTGGGCGGGAGTTCACTACAATGAGCAGTTCTTC. It is translated as CSVVWAGVHYNEQFF.

There are many counts of this clonotype. V is TRBV20-1 and J is TRBJ1-1; 7 nucleotides line up with TRBD1. V lost 3 bases, J lost 4 bases, and 11 bases stayed unmatched. CDR3 length: 15 residues. Germline lookup yields CDR1 DFQATT and CDR2 SNEGSKA (reference sequence). The CDR3 DNA sequence: TGCAGTGCTAGGGCGCTAAACAGGGGCGGCACTGAAGCTTTCTTT. Amino acids: CSARALNRGGTEAFF.

This clonotype came up many times. The chain couples TRBV29-1 to TRBJ1-4; tentatively, D is TRBD1 (5 bases). Trimming pared 6 bases from V and 10 bases from J, leaving 18 bases between. The germline CDR1 and CDR2 sequences are SQVTM and ANQGSEA. The CDR3 is 13 residues long. The DNA of the CDR3 is TGCAGCGTCAACCAGGGCTTCTATGGAAAACTGTTTTTT. Protein product: CSVNQGFYGKLFF.

This clonotype showed up many times. The rearrangement joins TRBV20-1 to TRBJ2-4; weak D call: TRBD1 (6 bases). Germline V CDR1 and CDR2: DFQATT, SNEGSKA (reference sequence). V lost 4 bases, J lost 0 bases, and 19 bases lay in between. The CDR3 spans 17 residues. This chain's CDR3 is CSATLQGRLVAKNIQYF. CDR3 in DNA: TGCAGTGCTACACTACAGGGCCGACTCGTAGCCAAAAACATTCAGTACTTC.

The chain is built from TRBV3-1 and TRBJ1-2; D is ambiguous. V was shortened by 1 base and J by 2 bases, with 8 bases between the two germline ends. The germline gives CDR1 LGHDT, CDR2 YNNKEL (reference sequence). CDR3 length: 14 amino acids. This CDR3 reads CASSQVIGNYGYTF. The CDR3 DNA reads TGTGCCAGCAGCCAAGTGATAGGCAACTATGGCTACACCTTC.

This clonotype occurred many times. This CDR3 is CAITLTENTGELFF. As DNA, the CDR3 is TGTGCCATCACCTTGACAGAGAACACCGGGGAGCTGTTTTTT. The rearrangement joins TRBV10-3 to TRBJ2-2; D is possibly TRBD1 (5 bases). CDR3 length: 14 amino acids. CDR1 is ENHRY, CDR2 SYGVKD, per germline. V was shortened by 7 bases and J by 1 base, with 10 bases between the two germline ends.

Note on this clonotype: The junction differs from germline at one of its ends, possibly a read error. V gene TRBV7-7 combines with J gene TRBJ2-1; the match to TRBD2 covers 8 bases. The CDR3 sequence is 15 residues long. Per germline, CDR1 SSHAT and CDR2 FNYEAQ (reference sequence). For the CDR3, the DNA is TGTGCTAGCAGCTTACAAGCGGGAGTTAGATTTGAGCAGTTCTTC. Encoded protein: CASSLQAGVRFEQFF.

This clonotype appeared a few times. The J gene is TRBJ2-7, the V gene TRBV2; 7 bases match TRBD1. The CDR3 loop spans 15 amino acids. The trim removed 5 bases at V and 0 bases at J, leaving 7 bases unmatched. The germline V gene has CDR1 SNHLY and CDR2 FYNNEI. The CDR3 is CASSSDRASSYEQYF. Written as DNA, the CDR3 is TGTGCCAGCAGTAGCGACAGGGCGAGCTCCTACGAGCAGTACTTC.

V gene TRBV27 combines with J gene TRBJ1-4; D is unclear. Germline V CDR1 and CDR2: MNHEY, SMNVEV (reference sequence). CDR3 length equals 13 residues. Trimming cost V 5 bases and J 5 bases, with 9 bases left between them. The CDR3 spells CASSLETNEKLFF. The CDR3 DNA follows: TGTGCCAGCAGTCTTGAGACAAATGAAAAACTGTTTTTT.

This clonotype was counted ten times or more. This chain uses TRBV20-1 with TRBJ1-5; a weak D match, TRBD1 (5 bases). This CDR3 is built from 14 residues. Germline V CDR1 and CDR2: DFQATT, SNEGSKA (reference sequence). The ends were cut back, 3 bases at V and 5 bases at J, with 14 bases in the middle. CDR3 residues: CSARGGDVYQPQHF. In DNA form, the CDR3 reads TGCAGTGCTAGGGGGGGAGACGTATATCAGCCCCAGCATTTT.

The CDR3 region has the DNA TGTGCCTACGGGTCGTCCAATGAGCAGTTCTTC. This gives the protein CAYGSSNEQFF. This sequence joins TRBV30 and TRBJ2-1, with unresolved D. The CDR3 covers 11 residues. Germline loops: CDR1 GTSNPN, CDR2 SVGIG (reference sequence). The V end was cut by 7 bases, the J end by 6 bases, with 10 bases between.

This clonotype was detected a few times. The chain joins TRBV20-1 to TRBJ2-1; D is perhaps TRBD2 (6 bases). This CDR3 spans 15 amino acids. Looked up from germline, CDR1 is DFQATT and CDR2 is SNEGSKA (reference sequence). V dropped 1 base and J dropped 2 bases, with 12 bases sitting between them. CDR3 protein: CSARVGTGAYNEQFF. DNA of the CDR3: TGCAGTGCTAGAGTCGGGACTGGGGCCTACAATGAGCAGTTCTTC.